One and the same sample provided the 4 T cell receptor beta chains below, sequenced in a study of cytomegalovirus exposure and HLA in healthy donors. A multiplex PCR was run with 60 Vbeta primers and 13 Jbeta primers. Repertoires were generated with immunoSEQ multiplex PCR, while TCRdb's copy carries only in-frame clones and drops some. This table holds over 130,000 clones, 70% to 85% found once. Sequencing was done on a sample of PBMCs. These receptors were collected from a man under 40 in good health and CMV-seropositive.

DNA of the CDR3: TGTGCCAGTAGTACGGGGAGGTATAGCAATCAGCCCCAGCATTTT. Protein: CASSTGRYSNQPQHF. The gene calls are TRBV19 and TRBJ1-5; D is unresolved. The ends were cut back, 4 bases at V and 0 bases at J, with 10 bases in the middle. CDR1 and CDR2 (germline): LNHDA, SQIVND (reference sequence). This CDR3 has 15 amino acids.

This chain connects TRBV19 to TRBJ2-1; 7 nucleotides align to TRBD2. This CDR3 region has 15 residues. J gave up 10 bases and V 10 bases, and 19 bases lay outside the gene matches. CDR1 LNHDA and CDR2 SQIVND come from the germline V gene (reference sequence). CDR3: CATQDPSGRSREQFF. DNA for the CDR3: TGTGCCACACAAGACCCTAGCGGTAGGTCACGGGAGCAGTTCTTC.

This chain connects TRBV25-1 to TRBJ2-3; 13 positions match TRBD2. J lost 2 bases, V lost 6 bases, and 5 bases had no gene match. Germline assignment: CDR1 MGHDK and CDR2 SYGVNS. The CDR3 extends over 16 amino acids. CDR3 sequence (DNA): TGTGCCAGCAGCTGGACTAGCGGGAGTCTCACAGATACGCAGTATTTT. Amino acid sequence: CASSWTSGSLTDTQYF.

The chain uses TRBV19 and TRBJ2-7; a weak D match, TRBD2 (5 bases). The germline gives CDR1 LNHDA, CDR2 SQIVND (reference sequence). This CDR3 is 13 amino acids long. The V and J ends lost 5 bases and 4 bases respectively, with 12 bases between them. CDR3 nucleotides: TGTGCCAGTAGTTCCTCGGACTTTTACGAGCAGTACTTC. Its protein is CASSSSDFYEQYF.